This T cell receptor beta chain is drawn from a study of cytomegalovirus exposure and HLA in healthy donors. Study conclusions and caveats: According to the study, 160 or so TCR beta chains were cytomegalovirus-associated. Available immune exposure information was restricted to CMV serostatus only. A later look showed TCR association rates differing by HLA locus, highest for DRB1 and lowest for HLA-C.

A multiplex PCR was run with 60 Vbeta primers and 13 Jbeta primers. Produced via immunoSEQ multiplex PCR; TCRdb's table is partial and in-frame only. The top ten hold 2.5% to 3.5% of the sample, which has about 54,000 clones, approximately 81% seen once. In regard to this clone: Its specificity is not known.

Germline trimming cut 3 bases from V and 2 bases from J; bases unmatched to any gene: 7. Germline assignment: CDR1 SGHRS and CDR2 YFSETQ. The CDR3 is made up of 16 amino acids. The sample comprised PBMCs. The chain has TRBV5-1 and TRBJ2-3, with 9 positions matching TRBD1. This clonotype originated in a young woman in good health and CMV-seronegative. The chain's CDR3 is CASSSTTGGDTDTQYF. The CDR3 coding sequence is TGCGCCAGCAGCTCTACGACAGGGGGAGACACAGATACGCAGTATTTT.